This T cell receptor (beta chain) was captured by sequencing in a study of cytomegalovirus exposure and HLA in healthy donors. Study outcomes and limitations: Analyzed later, association rates of TCRs varied across HLA loci, with DRB1 most and HLA-C fewest. Rarity held for most TCR sequences, but there were some public TCRs that occurred in many donors. Three of the chains that were CMV-associated were confirmed in vitro to be specific for CMV antigens. Indistinguishability led to the exclusion of some V segments, TRBV6-2 and TRBV6-3 included.

The CDR3 totals 13 residues. After removal of 2 bases from V and 6 bases from J, the junction contained 2 bases not matched to a gene. Germline V lookup: CDR1 GTSNPN, CDR2 SVGIG (reference sequence). Vbeta (60) and Jbeta (13) primers were used in the PCR. The table came from immunoSEQ multiplex PCR; TCRdb's copy has only in-frame clones and leaves some out. The repertoire holds some 77,000 clones, around three quarters seen once, with around a fifth in the top ten. Details on this clone: Its antigen is as yet unknown.

The clonotype originates from a woman between 40 and 55 years old in good health and CMV-seropositive. The V and J genes are TRBV30 and TRBJ2-1, with 9 bases lining up with TRBD1. Sequenced input: PBMCs. CDR3 sequence (DNA): TGTGCCTGGAGTCCGGGACAGGGCAATGAGCAGTTCTTC. This codes for CAWSPGQGNEQFF.